This T cell receptor (beta chain) comes out of a study of blood T cells in healthy people across ages. The study's findings and limits: Estimates of total diversity, which came from one million sequenced T cells, were considered to be underestimates. Diversity was higher, and naive CD4+ cells more numerous, in long-lived donors than in aged donors.

CDR1 and CDR2 from the germline V gene are SGHTA and FQGNSA. V gave up 11 bases and J gave up 0 bases; unmatched junction bases: 5. There are 13 residues in the CDR3. Remarks on this clonotype: The antigen is undetermined.

Primed by a sample-barcoded 5' primer and a J-beta primer mix, a second PCR proceeded for 7 to 11 cycles. Each cDNA was tagged by a template-switch adaptor containing 12 random nucleotides. Each of the samples gave a minimum of 2.5 million paired-end reads that contained CDR3. One entry per CDR3 protein results from TCRdb running MiXCR on the 5' RACE reads. The data show hundreds of thousands of distinct CDR3 sequences, roughly 44% seen once. The sample comprised blood. The receptor's source is a man aged 55 to 70 in good health. The rearrangement uses TRBV7-2 and TRBJ2-3; 7 positions match TRBD2. CDR3 nucleotides: TGTGCCCTTGGCGGGGGAAGCACAGATACGCAGTATTTT. Its translation is CALGGGSTDTQYF.